This T cell receptor (beta chain) was identified in a study of blood T cell repertoires in COVID-19. On the study more broadly: Sources were T cells, B-cell-depleted T cells, or PBMCs; the material itself was cDNA or gDNA.

Germline CDR1 is MNHEY and CDR2 is SVGAGI. Trimming shortened V by 3 bases and J by 5 bases, and 11 bases separated the two germline ends. The CDR3 spans 15 residues. This clone has only a few counts. Clones were sequenced by immunoSEQ multiplex PCR, and TCRdb holds only the in-frame ones, with some missing. Of roughly 140,000 clones listed, more than 80% were seen once; the top ten hold about 16%. The receptor comes from a woman in her thirties or forties with acute or convalescent COVID-19. Sequenced: peripheral blood. This sequence joins TRBV6-5 and TRBJ1-6; D possibly corresponds to TRBD1 (5 bases). The DNA for the CDR3 is TGTGCCAGCAGTTATTACAGGAGTGATAATTCACCCCTCCACTTT. Its translation is CASSYYRSDNSPLHF.